The 22 T cell receptor beta chains below come from one sample, sequenced in a study of cytomegalovirus exposure and HLA in healthy donors. A multiplex PCR was run with 60 Vbeta primers and 13 Jbeta primers. Clones were read by immunoSEQ multiplex PCR, and TCRdb kept only the in-frame ones, dropping some. The data hold roughly 160,000 clones, with almost 80% observed a single time. Sequencing input: PBMCs. All receptors come from a man between 50 and 59 years old in good health and CMV-seropositive.

The V call is TRBV4-1, the J call TRBJ1-4, with D tentatively TRBD1 (5 bases). Germline V lookup: CDR1 MGHRA, CDR2 YSYEKL. The CDR3 length is 14 residues. The V and J ends lost 0 bases and 6 bases respectively, with 8 bases between them. CDR3 loop: CASSQDRVDEKLFF. DNA for the CDR3: TGCGCCAGCAGCCAAGACAGGGTGGATGAAAAACTGTTTTTT.

The chain links TRBV30 to TRBJ1-2, with D perhaps TRBD1 (6 bases). Trimming took 5 bases from V and 8 from J, leaving 21 bases between them. This CDR3 is built from 14 residues. CDR1 and CDR2 from the germline V gene are GTSNPN and SVGIG (reference sequence). CDR3 in amino acids: CAWHNGGGGRGYTF. The CDR3 DNA reads TGTGCCTGGCACAATGGGGGCGGGGGAAGGGGCTACACCTTC.

The chain is built from TRBV6-5 and TRBJ1-1, with D unresolved. The CDR3 is 11 amino acids. Trimming took 6 bases from V and 2 from J, leaving 4 bases between them. Germline V gene data show CDR1 as MNHEY and CDR2 as SVGAGI. The chain's CDR3 is CASRLNTEAFF. CDR3 DNA sequence: TGTGCCAGCAGACTCAACACTGAAGCTTTCTTT.

The rearrangement links TRBV13 to TRBJ2-3; 10 bases are a match to TRBD2. This CDR3 spans 14 amino acids. Germline-derived CDR1 and CDR2 are PRHDT and FYEKMQ (reference sequence). V gave up 3 bases and J gave up 4 bases; unmatched junction bases: 1. The CDR3 region has the DNA TGTGCCAGCAGCTTCCTAGCGGGGGCAGATACGCAGTATTTT. This codes for CASSFLAGADTQYF.

The chain joins TRBV5-4 to TRBJ2-3; 12 nucleotides line up with TRBD2. Germline V gives CDR1 SGHNT, CDR2 YYREEE (reference sequence). V lost 5 bases to trimming and J lost 0 bases; unmatched junction nucleotides: 1. The CDR3 spans 15 residues. The CDR3 DNA is TGTGCCAGCAGGCTAGCGGGGGGGAGCACAGATACGCAGTATTTT. This encodes CASRLAGGSTDTQYF.

The chain recombines TRBV27 with TRBJ1-5, with D perhaps TRBD1 (6 bases). CDR3 length equals 13 residues. Trimming shortened V by 3 bases and J by 8 bases, and 11 bases separated the two germline ends. Germline CDR1 is MNHEY and CDR2 is SMNVEV (reference sequence). DNA of the CDR3: TGTGCCAGCAGTTTGGGGGCGGATGAGCCCCAGCATTTT. Translation: CASSLGADEPQHF.

V usage is TRBV9 and J usage is TRBJ2-3; 9 bases align to TRBD2. The CDR3 has 16 residues. V lost 3 bases and J lost 4; bases outside the gene matches: 9. Germline CDR1 SGDLS, CDR2 YYNGEE. CDR3 loop: CASSAAGAGGSDTQYF. The CDR3, as DNA: TGTGCCAGCAGCGCCGCGGGAGCGGGGGGATCAGATACGCAGTATTTT. The variable domain in full, with the rest retrieved from reference TRBV9 and TRBJ2-3, is DSGVTQTPKHLITATGQRVTLRCSPRSGDLSVYWYQQSLDQGLQFLIQYYNGEERAKGNILERFSAQQFPDLHSELNLSSLELGDSALYFCASSAAGAGGSDTQYFGPGTRLTVL.

The rearrangement uses TRBV4-1 and TRBJ2-7; 9 positions agree with TRBD1. This CDR3 has 14 amino acids. Looked up from germline, CDR1 is MGHRA and CDR2 is YSYEKL. Trimming removed 3 bases from V and 3 bases from J; junction bases left unmatched: 3. CDR3 loop: CASSQPGQGYEQYF. DNA for the CDR3: TGCGCCAGCAGCCAGCCGGGACAGGGCTACGAGCAGTACTTC.

In DNA form, the CDR3 reads TGTGCCAGCAGCTTAGACCCCGGGAGTACGAGTGAAAAACTGTTTTTT. This gives the protein CASSLDPGSTSEKLFF. The rearrangement links TRBV7-2 to TRBJ1-4; D not resolved. The V gene's germline CDR1 is SGHTA and CDR2 FQGNSA. The CDR3 runs 16 residues. With 1 base removed from V and 7 bases from J, the gap between germline ends came to 16 bases.

The J gene is TRBJ2-2, the V gene TRBV5-1; 8 positions agree with TRBD2. CDR3 length equals 16 residues. Germline CDR1 is SGHRS and CDR2 is YFSETQ. Trimming at V came to 3 bases and at J to 2 bases, leaving 6 bases not matched to a gene. CDR3 sequence reads: CASSWTGGGNTGELFF. As DNA, the CDR3 is TGCGCCAGCAGCTGGACGGGGGGGGGAAACACCGGGGAGCTGTTTTTT.

The rearrangement links TRBV5-1 to TRBJ2-5; 8 bases align to TRBD2. From germline, CDR1 is SGHRS and CDR2 YFSETQ. The CDR3 extends over 14 amino acids. V lost 1 base and J lost 11; bases outside the gene matches: 10. The chain's CDR3 is CASSLSSGVLEQYF. In DNA form, the CDR3 reads TGCGCCAGCAGCTTGAGTAGCGGGGTCCTTGAACAGTACTTC.

The V call is TRBV7-3, the J call TRBJ2-3; 8 bases fit TRBD2. The length of the CDR3 is 11 residues. Germline CDR1 is SGHTA and CDR2 is FQGTGA. The ends lost 7 bases at V and 6 bases at J; junction bases unmatched: 0. The CDR3 region is CASTSGDTQYF. The CDR3 bases are TGTGCCAGCACTAGCGGGGATACGCAGTATTTT.

The CDR3 DNA sequence: TGTGCCAGCAGCTTATACAAAAGAGGGGGGGAACTGTATGGCTACACCTTC. This translates into CASSLYKRGGELYGYTF. V usage is TRBV7-9 and J usage is TRBJ1-2, with TRBD1 as a possible D gene (6 bases). Deletions cut 2 bases from V and 5 bases from J, with 21 bases between. Germline values: CDR1 SEHNR, CDR2 FQNEAQ (reference sequence). CDR3 length: 17 amino acids. Drawing the rest from reference TRBV7-9 and TRBJ1-2, the complete variable domain is DTGVSQNPRHKITKRGQNVTFRCDPISEHNRLYWYRQTLGQGPEFLTYFQNEAQLEKSRLLSDRFSAERPKGSFSTLEIQRTEQGDSAMYLCASSLYKRGGELYGYTFGSGTRLTVV.

This chain connects TRBV9 to TRBJ1-2; 8 nucleotides line up with TRBD1. Trimming cost V 4 bases and J 0 bases; bases outside gene matches: 8. The CDR3 is 16 residues long. Germline CDR1 and CDR2: SGDLS and YYNGEE. CDR3 bases: TGTGCCAGCAGCTCAATTGGACAGGGTGCTAACTATGGCTACACCTTC. This sequence encodes CASSSIGQGANYGYTF.

The V call is TRBV6-5, the J call TRBJ1-1, with no clear D. Per germline, CDR1 MNHEY and CDR2 SVGAGI. CDR3 length equals 14 residues. V gave up 7 bases and J gave up 1 base, with 13 bases separating them. CDR3 DNA sequence: TGTGCCAGCATGGCCACCCGTCAGAACACTGAAGCTTTCTTT. It specifies CASMATRQNTEAFF.

J is TRBJ2-3 and V is TRBV19, with D maybe TRBD1 (6 bases). The CDR3 extends over 14 amino acids. Germline CDR1 and CDR2: LNHDA and SQIVND (reference sequence). CDR3 in DNA: TGTGCTTCTAGTCACAGGGTTCCCACAGATACGCAGTATTTT. Encoded protein: CASSHRVPTDTQYF.

This clone was picked up a small number of times. The CDR3 sequence is CASRSLKTGAGNTIYF. CDR3 DNA sequence: TGTGCCAGCAGGTCCCTCAAGACAGGGGCTGGAAACACCATATATTTT. The chain combines TRBV5-6 with TRBJ1-3, with TRBD1 matching 8 bases. Trimming removed 5 bases from V and 2 bases from J; junction bases left unmatched: 9. CDR1 is SGHDT, CDR2 YYEEEE, per germline. The CDR3 contains 16 residues.

The genes are TRBV18 and TRBJ1-5; 7 bases are a match to TRBD1. V trimming: 3 bases; J trimming: 0 bases; junction bases outside the gene matches: 5. This CDR3 spans 16 amino acids. Per the germline V gene, CDR1 is KGHSH and CDR2 is LQKENI. This CDR3 reads CASSPGQRYSNQPQHF. The CDR3 nucleotides read TGTGCCAGCTCACCGGGACAGAGATATAGCAATCAGCCCCAGCATTTT. Looking up the rest from reference TRBV18 and TRBJ1-5 gives the full variable domain: NAGVMQNPRHLVRRRGQEARLRCSPMKGHSHVYWYRQLPEEGLKFMVYLQKENIIDESGMPKERFSAEFPKEGPSILRIQQVVRGDSAAYFCASSPGQRYSNQPQHFGDGTRLSIL.

The CDR3 nucleotides are TGTGCCAGTAGCCCCAATTGGGCGGGGGGCCGGGGAGAGACCCAGTACTTC. This sequence encodes CASSPNWAGGRGETQYF. This chain links TRBV19 with TRBJ2-5; 8 nucleotides line up with TRBD2. The ends lost 6 bases at V and 4 bases at J; junction bases unmatched: 16. Germline CDR1 reads LNHDA; CDR2 reads SQIVND (reference sequence). The CDR3 has 17 residues.

This clone was counted at least ten times. The CDR3 protein is CASSLATPGTEAFF. CDR3 bases: TGCGCCAGCAGCCTCGCTACTCCAGGCACTGAAGCTTTCTTT. The chain uses TRBV5-1 and TRBJ1-1, with D unclear. Germline CDR1 and CDR2: SGHRS and YFSETQ. The V and J ends lost 4 bases and 4 bases respectively, with 14 bases between them. The CDR3 loop spans 14 amino acids.

This clone was observed a handful of times. The CDR3 region is CASRESTSSGNTIYF. The CDR3 nucleotides are TGTGCCAGCAGAGAAAGTACGAGCTCTGGAAACACCATATATTTT. The chain links TRBV4-2 to TRBJ1-3, with D uncertain. This CDR3 has 15 amino acids. V dropped 6 bases and J dropped 0 bases, with 12 bases sitting between them. Germline V gene data show CDR1 as LGHNA and CDR2 as YNFKEQ.

V is TRBV5-4 and J is TRBJ2-2; maybe TRBD2 (7 bases). The CDR3 is 16 residues long. Trimming removed 4 bases from V and 5 bases from J, with 18 bases in between. The V gene's germline CDR1 is SGHNT and CDR2 YYREEE (reference sequence). DNA of the CDR3: TGTGCCAGCAGCGGGGGCGGGGGCCCGGGGACCGGGGAGCTGTTTTTT. The encoded protein is CASSGGGGPGTGELFF.